This T cell receptor beta chain was recovered during a study of cytomegalovirus exposure and HLA in healthy donors. Clones were read by immunoSEQ multiplex PCR, and TCRdb kept only the in-frame ones, dropping some. The profile shows 95,000 to 150,000 clones, approximately 91% of them singletons. CDR3 length: 15 amino acids. Per the germline V gene, CDR1 is SGHTA and CDR2 is FQGTGA. V was pared by 5 bases and J by 2 bases, with 3 bases of the junction left unmatched. This receptor was identified in a woman between 18 and 29 years old in good health and CMV-seronegative. The chain is built from TRBV7-3 and TRBJ1-5, with TRBD1 matching over 10 bases. Sequenced: PBMCs. The CDR3 DNA reads TGTGCCAGCAGCGCGACAGGGGGCGGCAATCAGCCCCAGCATTTT. It specifies CASSATGGGNQPQHF.